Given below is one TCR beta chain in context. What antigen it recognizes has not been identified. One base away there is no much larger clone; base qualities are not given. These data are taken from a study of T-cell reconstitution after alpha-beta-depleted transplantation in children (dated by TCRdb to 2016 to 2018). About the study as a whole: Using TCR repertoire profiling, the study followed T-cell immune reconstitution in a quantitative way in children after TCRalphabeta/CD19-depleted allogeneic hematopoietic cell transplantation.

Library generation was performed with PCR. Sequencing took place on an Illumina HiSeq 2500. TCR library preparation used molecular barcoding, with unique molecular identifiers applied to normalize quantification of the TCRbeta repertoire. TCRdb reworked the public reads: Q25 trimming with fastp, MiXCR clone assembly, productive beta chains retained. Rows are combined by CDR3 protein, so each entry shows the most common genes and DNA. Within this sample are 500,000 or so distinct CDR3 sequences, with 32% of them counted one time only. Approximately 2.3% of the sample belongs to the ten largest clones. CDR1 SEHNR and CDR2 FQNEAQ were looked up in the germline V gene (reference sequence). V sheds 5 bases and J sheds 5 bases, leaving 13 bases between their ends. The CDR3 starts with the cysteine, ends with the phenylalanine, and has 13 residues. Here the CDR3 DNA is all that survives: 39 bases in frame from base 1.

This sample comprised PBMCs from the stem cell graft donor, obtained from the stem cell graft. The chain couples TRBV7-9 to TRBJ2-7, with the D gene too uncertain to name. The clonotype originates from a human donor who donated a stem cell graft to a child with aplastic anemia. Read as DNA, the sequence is TGTGCCAGCAGCCGTGGCGGAGACAACGAGCAGTACTTC. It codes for CASSRGGDNEQYF.